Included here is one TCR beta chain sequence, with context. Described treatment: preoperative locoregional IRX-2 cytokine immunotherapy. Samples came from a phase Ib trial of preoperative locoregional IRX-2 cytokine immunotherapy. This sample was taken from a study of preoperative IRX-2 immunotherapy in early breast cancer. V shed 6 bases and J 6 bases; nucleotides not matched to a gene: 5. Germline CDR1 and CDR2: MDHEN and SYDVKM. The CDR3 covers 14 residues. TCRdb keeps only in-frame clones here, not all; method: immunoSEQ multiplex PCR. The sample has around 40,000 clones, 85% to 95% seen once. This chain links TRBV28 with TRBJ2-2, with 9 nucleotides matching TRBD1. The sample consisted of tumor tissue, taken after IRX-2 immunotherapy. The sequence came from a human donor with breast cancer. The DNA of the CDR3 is TGTGCCAGCAGGTCGACAGGGGGGTCCGGGGAGCTGTTTTTT. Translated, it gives CASRSTGGSGELFF.